This TCR beta chain stems from a study of shared clonotypes between healthy human individuals. Study conclusions and caveats: For naive CD4 cells, roughly 5% of clonotypes were shared across a few donors.

Original processing notes: Quality scores were absent from the junction-only immunoSEQ sequences, so filtering differed. Some clones are missing from TCRdb's copy, which holds only in-frame ones; the method was immunoSEQ multiplex PCR. The V and J calls and the clone size are those of that table, but D and trimming were determined from the DNA. The sample lists under 550,000 clones, about 96% occurring once. As regards this clone: Its antigen is unidentified.

Germline loops: CDR1 MDHEN, CDR2 SYDVKM. The ends lost 6 bases at V and 2 bases at J; junction bases unmatched: 8. The length of the CDR3 is 16 residues. The chain carries TRBV28 and TRBJ2-7, with 12 bases fitting TRBD1. The receptor was derived from a woman under 40 in good health. The sequencing sample was made of naive CD4+ T cells sorted from blood. Subset defined: CD45RA+ positively selected. The CDR3 DNA is TGTGCCAGCAGGCTCCCCGGGACAGGGGGCACCTACGAGCAGTACTTC. This codes for CASRLPGTGGTYEQYF. Combining the CDR3 with reference TRBV28 and TRBJ2-7 gives the whole variable domain DVKVTQSSRYLVKRTGEKVFLECVQDMDHENMFWYRQDPGLGLRLIYFSYDVKMKEKGDIPEGYSVSREKKERFSLILESASTNQTSMYLCASRLPGTGGTYEQYFGPGTRLTVT.